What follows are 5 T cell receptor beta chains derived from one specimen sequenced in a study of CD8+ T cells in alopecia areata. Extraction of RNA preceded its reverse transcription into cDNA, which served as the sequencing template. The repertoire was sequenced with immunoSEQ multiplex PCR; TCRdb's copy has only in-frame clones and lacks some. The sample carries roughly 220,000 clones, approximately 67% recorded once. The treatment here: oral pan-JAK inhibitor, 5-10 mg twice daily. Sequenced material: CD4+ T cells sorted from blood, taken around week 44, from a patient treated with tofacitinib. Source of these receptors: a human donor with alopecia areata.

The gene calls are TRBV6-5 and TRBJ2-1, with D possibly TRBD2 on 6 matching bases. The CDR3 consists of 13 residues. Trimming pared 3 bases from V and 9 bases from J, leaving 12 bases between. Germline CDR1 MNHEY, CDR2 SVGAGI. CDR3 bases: TGTGCCAGCAGTTATTTATCAGCGGGTGAGCAGTTCTTC. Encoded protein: CASSYLSAGEQFF.

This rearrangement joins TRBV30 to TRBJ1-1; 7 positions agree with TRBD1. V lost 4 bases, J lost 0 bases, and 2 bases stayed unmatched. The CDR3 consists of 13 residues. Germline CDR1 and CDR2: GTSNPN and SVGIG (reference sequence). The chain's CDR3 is CAWMGQMNTEAFF. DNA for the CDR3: TGTGCCTGGATGGGACAGATGAACACTGAAGCTTTCTTT.

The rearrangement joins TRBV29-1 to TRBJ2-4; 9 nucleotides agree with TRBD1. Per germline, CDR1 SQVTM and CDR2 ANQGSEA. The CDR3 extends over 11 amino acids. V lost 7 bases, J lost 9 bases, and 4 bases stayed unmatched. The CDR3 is CSGGQGGIQYF. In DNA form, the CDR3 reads TGCAGCGGGGGACAGGGCGGCATTCAGTACTTC.

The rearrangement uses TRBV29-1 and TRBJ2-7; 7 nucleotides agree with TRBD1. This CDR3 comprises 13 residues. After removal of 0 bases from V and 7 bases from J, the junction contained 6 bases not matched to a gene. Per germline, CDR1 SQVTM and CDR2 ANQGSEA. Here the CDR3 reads CSVEEGSGQEQYF. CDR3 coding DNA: TGCAGCGTTGAAGAAGGGTCGGGACAGGAGCAGTACTTC.

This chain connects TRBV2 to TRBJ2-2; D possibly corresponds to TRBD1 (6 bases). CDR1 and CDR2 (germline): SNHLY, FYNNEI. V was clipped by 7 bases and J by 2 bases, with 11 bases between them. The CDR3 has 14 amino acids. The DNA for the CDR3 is TGTGCCAGCAACGTACAGGGTAACACCGGGGAGCTGTTTTTT. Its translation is CASNVQGNTGELFF.